Described below is a single TCR beta chain sequence and its context. Trimming left V 1 base short and J 0 bases short, with 7 bases between. This CDR3 contains 15 residues. The germline CDR1 and CDR2 sequences are LGHDT and YNNKEL (reference sequence). Profiled with immunoSEQ multiplex PCR; TCRdb holds only in-frame clones, not every one. The sample carries 80,000 to 100,000 clones, 90% recorded once. The sample comes from a study of blood T cell repertoires in COVID-19. The sequenced sample consisted of peripheral blood. This clonotype was obtained from a man aged 55 to 70 with acute or convalescent COVID-19. The V call is TRBV3-1 (or the pseudogene TRBV3-2), the J call TRBJ1-3; unclear D gene. The CDR3 loop reads CASSQGLNSGNTIYF. The CDR3 DNA reads as TGTGCCAGCAGCCAAGGACTGAACTCTGGAAACACCATATATTTT.